One and the same sample provided the 21 T cell receptor beta chains below, sequenced in a study of blood T cell repertoires in COVID-19. Clones were sequenced by immunoSEQ multiplex PCR, and TCRdb holds only the in-frame ones, with some missing. This repertoire shows around 130,000 clones, more than 70% found once; its top ten account for 3.9%. The sample comprised peripheral blood. Receptors were obtained from a man aged 55 to 69 with acute or convalescent COVID-19.

This chain uses TRBV15 with TRBJ1-5, with 8 bases lining up with TRBD1. V shed 1 base, J shed 0 bases, and the junction held 5 bases outside the gene matches. Germline CDR1 reads LNHNV; CDR2 reads YYDKDF (reference sequence). This CDR3 has 17 amino acids. CDR3 coding DNA: TGTGCCACCAGCAGAGGGGACAGGTTTTATAGCAATCAGCCCCAGCATTTT. Residues: CATSRGDRFYSNQPQHF.

J is TRBJ1-6 and V is TRBV28, with no clear D. Trimming stripped 6 bases from V and 9 bases from J, with 15 bases between. CDR1 is MDHEN and CDR2 is SYDVKM in the germline V gene. There are 14 residues in the CDR3. The CDR3 DNA follows: TGTGCCAGCAGCCCCCAGTGGTCGGGTTCACCCCTCCACTTT. This sequence encodes CASSPQWSGSPLHF. Full variable domain (missing parts from reference TRBV28 and TRBJ1-6): DVKVTQSSRYLVKRTGEKVFLECVQDMDHENMFWYRQDPGLGLRLIYFSYDVKMKEKGDIPEGYSVSREKKERFSLILESASTNQTSMYLCASSPQWSGSPLHFGNGTRLTVT.

The J gene is TRBJ2-3, the V gene TRBV5-4, with unresolved D. Per germline, CDR1 SGHNT and CDR2 YYREEE (reference sequence). Trimming left V 0 bases short and J 6 bases short, with 14 bases between. The CDR3 runs to 15 residues. The CDR3 sequence: CASSLAGGVGDTQYF. In DNA, the CDR3 is TGTGCCAGCAGCTTGGCCGGTGGAGTAGGCGATACGCAGTATTTT.

This clone was recorded a few times. The gene calls are TRBV4-3 and TRBJ2-2; TRBD2 aligns across 8 bases. J was trimmed by 6 bases and V by 3 bases; bases with no gene match: 6. This CDR3 contains 15 residues. CDR1 and CDR2 from the germline V gene are LGHNA and YSLEER. CDR3 loop: CASSQWGGRPGELFF. Written as DNA, the CDR3 is TGCGCCAGCAGCCAGTGGGGCGGGAGGCCCGGGGAGCTGTTTTTT.

V is TRBV7-3 and J is TRBJ2-3; no firm D call. Trimming shortened V by 2 bases and J by 0 bases, and 3 bases separated the two germline ends. The CDR3 spans 13 residues. Germline values: CDR1 SGHTA, CDR2 FQGTGA. The CDR3 coding sequence is TGTGCCAGCAGCTTAGGCAGCACAGATACGCAGTATTTT. The encoded protein is CASSLGSTDTQYF.

The rearrangement links TRBV5-1 to TRBJ2-1; a possible D gene is TRBD1 (5 bases). V shed 0 bases and J shed 9 bases, with 13 bases lying between them. Germline CDR1 and CDR2: SGHRS and YFSETQ. The CDR3 totals 14 residues. In DNA form, the CDR3 reads TGCGCCAGCAGCTTGGAGGCAGGGCTGGGTGAGCAGTTCTTC. It translates to CASSLEAGLGEQFF.

The genes are TRBV27 and TRBJ1-1; D is unclear. Trimming shortened V by 6 bases and J by 5 bases, and 13 bases separated the two germline ends. This CDR3 has 13 residues. Germline CDR1 MNHEY, CDR2 SMNVEV (reference sequence). The CDR3 spells CASSPRVSTEAFF. In DNA, the CDR3 is TGTGCCAGCAGCCCACGGGTCAGTACTGAAGCTTTCTTT.

The gene calls are TRBV6-4 and TRBJ1-4; 8 bases fit TRBD1. Germline CDR1 and CDR2: MRHNA and SNTAGT. The CDR3 covers 15 residues. The V gene end was trimmed by 4 bases and the J gene end by 6 bases; junction bases not matched to a gene: 7. The CDR3 DNA reads as TGTGCCAGCAGTGGGACAGGGAATAAGGATGAAAAACTGTTTTTT. It codes for CASSGTGNKDEKLFF.

The chain couples TRBV4-1 to TRBJ1-6; no clear D gene. Deletions cut 0 bases from V and 7 bases from J, with 16 bases between. This CDR3 has 17 amino acids. CDR1 is MGHRA and CDR2 is YSYEKL in the germline V gene. DNA of the CDR3: TGCGCCAGCAGCCAAGACTCCCCGATAGGGAGGAATTCACCCCTCCACTTT. Its translation: CASSQDSPIGRNSPLHF.

The V and J genes are TRBV6-5 and TRBJ2-5; a possible D gene is TRBD1 (6 bases). The CDR3 is 13 residues long. Germline V gives CDR1 MNHEY, CDR2 SVGAGI. V was cut by 6 bases and J by 4 bases, with 12 bases left in between. The CDR3 here is CASRPGATETQYF. The DNA for the CDR3 is TGTGCCAGCAGACCAGGGGCGACAGAGACCCAGTACTTC.

V gene TRBV6-5 combines with J gene TRBJ2-3, with 11 nucleotides matching TRBD2. Trimming cost V 4 bases and J 3 bases; bases outside gene matches: 3. The germline V gene encodes CDR1 MNHEY and CDR2 SVGAGI. The CDR3 length is 15 residues. The CDR3 sequence is CASSLAGGPTDTQYF. DNA of the CDR3: TGTGCCAGCAGTTTAGCGGGAGGGCCAACAGATACGCAGTATTTT.

The chain couples TRBV19 to TRBJ2-3; maybe TRBD2 (5 bases). Trimming left V 6 bases short and J 3 bases short, with 10 bases between. Germline V gives CDR1 LNHDA, CDR2 SQIVND (reference sequence). The CDR3 covers 13 residues. The CDR3 is CASRVGGTDTQYF. The CDR3 region has the DNA TGTGCCAGTAGGGTCGGCGGGACAGATACGCAGTATTTT.

The chain couples TRBV21-1 to TRBJ2-7; the D segment call TRBD2 is taken from the table without a DNA check. TRBV21-1 is classified as a pseudogene. This CDR3 has 14 residues. CDR3 nucleotides: TGTGCCACCCCAAAGGGGAGGGCCTCCTACGAGCAGTACTTC. Encoded protein: CATPKGRASYEQYF.

The chain couples TRBV7-9 to TRBJ2-4, with 8 bases lining up with TRBD1. The germline gives CDR1 SEHNR, CDR2 FQNEAQ (reference sequence). The CDR3 extends over 17 amino acids. The V segment lost 2 bases and the J segment 4 bases; nucleotides outside the gene matches: 10. The CDR3 DNA is TGTGCCAGCAGCTTAACCCCTGACTGGACAGGGAAAAACATTCAGTACTTC. Amino acids: CASSLTPDWTGKNIQYF.

The chain links TRBV14 to TRBJ2-7; maybe TRBD2 (6 bases). Trimming stripped 6 bases from V and 5 bases from J, with 14 bases between. The CDR3 has 13 residues. Germline assignment: CDR1 SGHDN and CDR2 FVKESK. The CDR3 reads CASRAAGIHEQYF. The DNA for the CDR3 is TGTGCCAGCAGGGCGGCGGGAATCCACGAGCAGTACTTC.

This chain uses TRBV5-1 with TRBJ2-2; 7 nucleotides agree with TRBD1. V lost 0 bases and J lost 5; bases outside the gene matches: 7. CDR3 size: 16 residues. Germline CDR1 and CDR2: SGHRS and YFSETQ. The CDR3 nucleotides are TGCGCCAGCAGCTTGGCGGCAGGGGGTTTGACCGGGGAGCTGTTTTTT. Translating it yields CASSLAAGGLTGELFF.

The count of this clone is one. The chain recombines TRBV7-3 with TRBJ2-1, with unresolved D. V was shortened by 2 bases and J by 6 bases, with 11 bases between the two germline ends. The CDR3 covers 14 residues. Looked up from germline, CDR1 is SGHTA and CDR2 is FQGTGA. In DNA, the CDR3 is TGTGCCAGCAGCTTAGGTTGGGCCGCCAATGAGCAGTTCTTC. Residues: CASSLGWAANEQFF.

This clone was counted a single time. V usage is TRBV5-8 and J usage is TRBJ1-5, with D tentatively TRBD1 (6 bases). CDR3 length: 15 residues. The germline V gene has CDR1 SGHTS and CDR2 YDEGEE. V lost 5 bases, J lost 7 bases, and 19 bases lay in between. CDR3 sequence (DNA): TGTGCCAGCAGTACCTGGGGGGGCGCAGGGCAGCCCCAGCATTTT. Translation gives CASSTWGGAGQPQHF.

The CDR3 loop is CASSRGTTQANEKLFF. The CDR3 DNA reads TGTGCCAGCAGCCGGGGGACGACCCAGGCTAATGAAAAACTGTTTTTT. The rearrangement links TRBV11-2 to TRBJ1-4; a weak D match, TRBD1 (5 bases). CDR1 is SGHAT, CDR2 FQNNGV, per germline. This CDR3 has 16 amino acids. Trimming pared 5 bases from V and 3 bases from J, leaving 16 bases between.

The chain uses TRBV7-6 and TRBJ2-7; 11 bases agree with TRBD1. The J segment lost 3 bases and the V segment lost 1 base, leaving 2 bases of the junction unmatched. This CDR3 spans 15 amino acids. CDR1 is SGHVS, CDR2 FNYEAQ, per germline. CDR3: CASSLEGQGVYEQYF. The CDR3 DNA is TGTGCCAGCAGCTTAGAGGGACAGGGGGTCTACGAGCAGTACTTC.

About this clone: Sequence at one end of the junction differs from germline and may be a read error. The chain uses TRBV7-7 and TRBJ2-2, with TRBD2 as a possible D gene (5 bases). The CDR3 has 15 residues. Germline lookup yields CDR1 SSHAT and CDR2 FNYEAQ (reference sequence). CDR3 sequence reads: CASSLSLGDTGELFF. CDR3 DNA sequence: TGTGCTAGCAGCTTAAGTCTGGGAGACACCGGGGAGCTGTTTTTT.